This T cell receptor beta chain was identified during a study of blood T cell repertoires in COVID-19. V shed 2 bases, J shed 12 bases, and the junction held 15 bases outside the gene matches. Looked up from germline, CDR1 is LNHDA and CDR2 is SQIVND (reference sequence). The CDR3 is 16 residues long. Authors' methods: Reference gene primer amplification yielded estimated nucleated cell counts. Clones were sequenced by immunoSEQ multiplex PCR, and TCRdb holds only the in-frame ones, with some missing. D and trimming come from the DNA, and the V and J calls and clone size come from that table. The repertoire consists of 70,000 to 100,000 clones, with roughly 70% occurring once and the leading ten covering under 30%.

Specimen: peripheral blood. The receptor was isolated from a woman in her sixties or seventies in a cohort sampled during active or convalescent COVID-19. This sequence joins TRBV19 and TRBJ1-4, with 7 bases lining up with TRBD1. In DNA, the CDR3 is TGTGCCAGTAGTATATCCCTAGGGGGCGCCGATGTTGAACTGTTTTTT. Protein sequence: CASSISLGGADVELFF.